The 8 T cell receptor beta chains listed next were all sequenced from one sample in a study of CD8+ T cells in alopecia areata. Following extraction, RNA underwent reverse transcription to cDNA, which served as the sequencing template. Repertoires were generated with immunoSEQ multiplex PCR, while TCRdb's copy carries only in-frame clones and drops some. In the table there are roughly 150,000 clones, more than 75% of which are singletons. Source: CD8+ T cells sorted from blood, taken at week 0. These receptors were taken from a human donor with alopecia areata.

This chain connects TRBV5-1 to TRBJ2-7; 11 bases are a match to TRBD2. The CDR3 consists of 16 residues. The ends lost 6 bases at V and 5 bases at J; junction bases unmatched: 13. Germline lookup yields CDR1 SGHRS and CDR2 YFSETQ. Written as DNA, the CDR3 is TGCGCCAGCAATCCGGGACTAGCGGAATTCAAGGACGAGCAGTACTTC. As protein: CASNPGLAEFKDEQYF.

J is TRBJ2-3 and V is TRBV5-1, with D perhaps matching TRBD1 or TRBD2 (5 bases each). Germline CDR1 and CDR2: SGHRS and YFSETQ. V shed 3 bases and J shed 8 bases, with 10 bases lying between them. CDR3 length: 12 amino acids. CDR3 protein: CASSWGTATQYF. The DNA of the CDR3 is TGCGCCAGCAGCTGGGGGACGGCTACGCAGTATTTT.

This sequence joins TRBV30 and TRBJ2-7; D uncertain. Trimming removed 2 bases at V and 6 bases at J, with 20 bases between. The CDR3 is 15 residues long. The germline V gene has CDR1 GTSNPN and CDR2 SVGIG (reference sequence). Here the CDR3 reads CAWSQEIPLLGEQYF. CDR3 in DNA: TGTGCCTGGAGTCAAGAGATACCTTTGCTAGGCGAGCAGTACTTC.

The chain recombines TRBV11-2 with TRBJ2-5; the match to TRBD1 covers 11 bases. The V segment lost 5 bases and the J segment 5 bases; nucleotides outside the gene matches: 10. The germline V gene has CDR1 SGHAT and CDR2 FQNNGV. The CDR3 contains 16 residues. This CDR3 reads CASSAEDRGRRETQYF. Written as DNA, the CDR3 is TGTGCCAGCAGCGCAGAGGACAGGGGGCGCCGGGAGACCCAGTACTTC. The variable domain in full, completed from reference TRBV11-2 and TRBJ2-5, reads EAGVAQSPRYKIIEKRQSVAFWCNPISGHATLYWYQQILGQGPKLLIQFQNNGVVDDSQLPKDRFSAERLKGVDSTLKIQPAKLEDSAVYLCASSAEDRGRRETQYFGPGTRLLVL.

The rearrangement uses TRBV28 and TRBJ2-7; 8 nucleotides line up with TRBD2. J gave up 2 bases and V 7 bases, and 7 bases lay outside the gene matches. The germline V gene has CDR1 MDHEN and CDR2 SYDVKM. The CDR3 length is 14 residues. The CDR3 DNA follows: TGTGCCAGCACGCTGACTAGCGCAACCTACGAGCAGTACTTC. The encoded protein is CASTLTSATYEQYF.

The genes are TRBV7-9 and TRBJ1-1; no firm D call. The CDR3 extends over 11 amino acids. CDR1 is SEHNR, CDR2 FQNEAQ, per germline (reference sequence). Trimming pared 3 bases from V and 6 bases from J, leaving 5 bases between. For the CDR3, the DNA is TGTGCCAGCAGCTTCGACTCTGAAGCTTTCTTT. As protein: CASSFDSEAFF.

This clone was counted only a few times. The chain combines TRBV4-2 with TRBJ2-1, with 9 bases matching TRBD2. From germline, CDR1 is LGHNA and CDR2 YNFKEQ. This CDR3 is built from 16 residues. V shed 0 bases, J shed 8 bases, and the junction held 8 bases outside the gene matches. The CDR3 protein is CASSQESSSGVYEQFF. The CDR3 coding sequence is TGTGCCAGCAGCCAAGAGTCGTCTAGCGGGGTCTATGAGCAGTTCTTC.

This chain connects TRBV7-9 to TRBJ2-7; 7 bases map to TRBD2. Per the germline V gene, CDR1 is SEHNR and CDR2 is FQNEAQ (reference sequence). The CDR3 covers 13 residues. V lost 5 bases and J lost 2; bases outside the gene matches: 3. The CDR3 is CASSRGGTYEQYF. Here the CDR3 DNA reads TGTGCCAGCAGCCGCGGGGGAACCTACGAGCAGTACTTC.